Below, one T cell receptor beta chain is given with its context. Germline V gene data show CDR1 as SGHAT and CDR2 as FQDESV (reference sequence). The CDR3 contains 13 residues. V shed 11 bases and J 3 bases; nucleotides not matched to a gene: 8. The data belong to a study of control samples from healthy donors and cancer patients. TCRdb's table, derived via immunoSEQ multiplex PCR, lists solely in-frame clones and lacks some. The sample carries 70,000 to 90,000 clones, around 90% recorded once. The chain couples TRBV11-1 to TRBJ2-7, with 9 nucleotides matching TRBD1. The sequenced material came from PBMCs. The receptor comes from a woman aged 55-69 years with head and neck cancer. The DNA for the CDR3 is TGTGCCGGTGCCGGGACAGGGAGCTACGAGCAGTACTTC. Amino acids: CAGAGTGSYEQYF.